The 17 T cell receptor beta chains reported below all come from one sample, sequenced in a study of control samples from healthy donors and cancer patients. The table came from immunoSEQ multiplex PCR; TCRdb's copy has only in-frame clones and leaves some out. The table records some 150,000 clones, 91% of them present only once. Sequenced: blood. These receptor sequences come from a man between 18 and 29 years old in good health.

The CDR3 loop is CASSPPDGGSGNTIYF. In DNA form, the CDR3 reads TGTGCCAGCAGCCCCCCAGACGGAGGCTCTGGAAACACCATATATTTT. The rearrangement uses TRBV7-9 and TRBJ1-3; D unresolved. The CDR3 consists of 16 residues. Germline-derived CDR1 and CDR2 are SEHNR and FQNEAQ (reference sequence). V lost 5 bases, J lost 0 bases, and 14 bases lay in between.

The chain's CDR3 is CASSLGAGTGGNSPLHF. For the CDR3, the DNA is TGTGCCAGCAGCTTGGGGGCGGGGACAGGGGGTAATTCACCCCTCCACTTT. This chain links TRBV5-6 with TRBJ1-6; 11 bases align to TRBD1. There are 17 residues in the CDR3. Germline CDR1 and CDR2: SGHDT and YYEEEE. The V segment lost 0 bases and the J segment 6 bases; nucleotides outside the gene matches: 5. The variable domain in full, with the rest retrieved from reference TRBV5-6 and TRBJ1-6, is DAGVTQSPTHLIKTRGQQVTLRCSPKSGHDTVSWYQQALGQGPQFIFQYYEEEERQRGNFPDRFSGHQFPNYSSELNVNALLLGDSALYLCASSLGAGTGGNSPLHFGNGTRLTVT.

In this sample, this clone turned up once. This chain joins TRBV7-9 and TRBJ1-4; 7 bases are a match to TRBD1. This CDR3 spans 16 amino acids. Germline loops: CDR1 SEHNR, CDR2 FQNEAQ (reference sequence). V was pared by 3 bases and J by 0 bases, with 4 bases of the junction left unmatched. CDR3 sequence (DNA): TGTGCCAGCAGCTTGTCCAGGGGGGCAACTAATGAAAAACTGTTTTTT. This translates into CASSLSRGATNEKLFF.

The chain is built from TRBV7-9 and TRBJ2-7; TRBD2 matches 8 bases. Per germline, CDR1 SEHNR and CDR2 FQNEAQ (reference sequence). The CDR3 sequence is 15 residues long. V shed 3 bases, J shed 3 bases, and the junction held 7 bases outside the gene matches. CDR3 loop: CASSFGRGWFYEQYF. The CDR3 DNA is TGTGCCAGCAGCTTCGGGAGGGGGTGGTTCTACGAGCAGTACTTC. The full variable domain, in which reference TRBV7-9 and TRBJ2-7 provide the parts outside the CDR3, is DTGVSQNPRHKITKRGQNVTFRCDPISEHNRLYWYRQTLGQGPEFLTYFQNEAQLEKSRLLSDRFSAERPKGSFSTLEIQRTEQGDSAMYLCASSFGRGWFYEQYFGPGTRLTVT.

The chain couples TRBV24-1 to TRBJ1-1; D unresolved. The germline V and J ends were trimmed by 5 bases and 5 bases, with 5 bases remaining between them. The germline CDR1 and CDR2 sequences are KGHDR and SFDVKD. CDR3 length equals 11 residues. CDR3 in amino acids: CATSVGTEAFF. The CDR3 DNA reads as TGTGCCACCAGTGTCGGGACTGAAGCTTTCTTT.

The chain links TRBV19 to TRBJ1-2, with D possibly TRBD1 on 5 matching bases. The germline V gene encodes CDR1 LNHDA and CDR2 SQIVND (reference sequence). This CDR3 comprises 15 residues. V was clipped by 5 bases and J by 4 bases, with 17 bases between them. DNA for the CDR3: TGTGCCAGTAGTTCTCTAGGGGCAGTACCCTATGGCTACACCTTC. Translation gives CASSSLGAVPYGYTF.

CDR3 sequence (DNA): TGTGCCAGTCACCCCCGGGACAGACCTCATGGCTACACCTTC. Its protein is CASHPRDRPHGYTF. V gene TRBV19 combines with J gene TRBJ1-2; 7 bases map to TRBD1. Germline CDR1 LNHDA, CDR2 SQIVND (reference sequence). This CDR3 comprises 14 residues. The V segment lost 8 bases and the J segment 6 bases; nucleotides outside the gene matches: 12.

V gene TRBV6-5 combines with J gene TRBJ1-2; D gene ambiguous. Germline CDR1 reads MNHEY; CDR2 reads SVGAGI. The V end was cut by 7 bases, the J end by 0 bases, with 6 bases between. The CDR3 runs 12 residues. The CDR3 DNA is TGTGCCAGCACCGGTTCTAACTATGGCTACACCTTC. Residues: CASTGSNYGYTF.

The CDR3 protein is CASSLSLVEQFF. The DNA for the CDR3 is TGTGCCAGCAGTTTAAGTCTGGTTGAGCAGTTCTTC. The J gene is TRBJ2-1, the V gene TRBV28; D unclear. This CDR3 contains 12 residues. V was cut by 2 bases and J by 9 bases, with 8 bases left in between. Germline V gives CDR1 MDHEN, CDR2 SYDVKM.

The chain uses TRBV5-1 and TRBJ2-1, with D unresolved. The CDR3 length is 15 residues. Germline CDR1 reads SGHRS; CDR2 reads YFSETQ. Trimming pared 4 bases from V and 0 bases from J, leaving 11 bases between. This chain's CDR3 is CASSPDGVSYNEQFF. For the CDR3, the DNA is TGCGCCAGCAGCCCGGACGGAGTCTCCTACAATGAGCAGTTCTTC.

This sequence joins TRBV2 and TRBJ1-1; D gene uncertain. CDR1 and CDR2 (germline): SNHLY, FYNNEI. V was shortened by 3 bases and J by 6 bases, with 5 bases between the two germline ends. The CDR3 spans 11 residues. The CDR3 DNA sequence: TGTGCCAGCAGTGACCGGCCTGAAGCTTTCTTT. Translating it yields CASSDRPEAFF.

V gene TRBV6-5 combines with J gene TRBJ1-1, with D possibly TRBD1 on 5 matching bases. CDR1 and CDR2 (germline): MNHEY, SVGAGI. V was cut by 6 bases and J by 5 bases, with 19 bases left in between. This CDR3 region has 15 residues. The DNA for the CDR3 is TGTGCCAGCAGCCCCCCCGAGGGGCGAGAGACTGAAGCTTTCTTT. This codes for CASSPPEGRETEAFF.

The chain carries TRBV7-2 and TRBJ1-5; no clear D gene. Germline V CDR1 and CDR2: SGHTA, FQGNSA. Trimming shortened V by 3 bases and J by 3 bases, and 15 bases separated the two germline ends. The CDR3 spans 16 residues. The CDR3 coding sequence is TGTGCCAGCAGCTTCCTTAATTCAGGAGCCAATCAGCCCCAGCATTTT. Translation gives CASSFLNSGANQPQHF. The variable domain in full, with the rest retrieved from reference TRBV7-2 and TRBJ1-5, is GAGVSQSPSNKVTEKGKDVELRCDPISGHTALYWYRQSLGQGLEFLIYFQGNSAPDKSGLPSDRFSAERTGGSVSTLTIQRTQQEDSAVYLCASSFLNSGANQPQHFGDGTRLSIL.

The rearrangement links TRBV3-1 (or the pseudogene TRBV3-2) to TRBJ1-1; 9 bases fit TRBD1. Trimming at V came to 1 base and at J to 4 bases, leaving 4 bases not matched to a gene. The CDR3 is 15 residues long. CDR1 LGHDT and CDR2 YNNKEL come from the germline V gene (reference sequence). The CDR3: CASSQVGQGSTEAFF. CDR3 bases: TGTGCCAGCAGCCAAGTAGGACAGGGGAGCACTGAAGCTTTCTTT.

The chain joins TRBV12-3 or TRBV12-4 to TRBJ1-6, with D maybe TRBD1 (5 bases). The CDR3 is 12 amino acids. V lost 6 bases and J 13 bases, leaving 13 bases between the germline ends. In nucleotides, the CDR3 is TGTGCCAGCAGACTGACGGGGGTCCCCCTCCACTTT. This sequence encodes CASRLTGVPLHF.

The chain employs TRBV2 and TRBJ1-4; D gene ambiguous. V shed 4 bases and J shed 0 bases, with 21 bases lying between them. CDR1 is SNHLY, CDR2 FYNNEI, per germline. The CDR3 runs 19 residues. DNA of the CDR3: TGTGCCAGCAGTGCTGGGAGAGGGTCCCATCAGTCAACTAATGAAAAACTGTTTTTT. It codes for CASSAGRGSHQSTNEKLFF.

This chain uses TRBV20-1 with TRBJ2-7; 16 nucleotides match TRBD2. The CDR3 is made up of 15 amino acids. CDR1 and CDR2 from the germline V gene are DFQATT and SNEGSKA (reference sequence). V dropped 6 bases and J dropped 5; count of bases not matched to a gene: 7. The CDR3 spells CSASPGTSGGDEQYF. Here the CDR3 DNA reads TGCAGTGCGAGTCCCGGGACTAGCGGGGGGGACGAGCAGTACTTC.